One sample yielded the 12 T cell receptor beta chains listed below, sequenced in a study of CD8+CD57+ T cells in acquired aplastic anemia (dated by TCRdb to about 2018). The patients picked for sequencing were ones in whom flow cytometry had shown an expansion of CD8+CD57+ cells. TCRdb records Illumina HiSeq 2000 as the sequencer. TCR beta VDJ combination and CDR3 sequence profiling used genomic DNA as the template. The public sequencing data were trimmed at Q25 with fastp and processed into clonotypes with MiXCR by TCRdb, which kept only in-frame beta chains. All rows with the same CDR3 protein become a single entry with the most common DNA and genes. The sample table lists some 170,000 distinct CDR3 sequences, 40% to 55% of them with a count of one. The ten largest make up roughly 1.1% of the sample. Source material: sorted CD4+, CD8+, or CD8+CD57+ T cells (not recorded which) from PBMCs. These TCRs come from a human donor with aplastic anemia.

About this clonotype: The junction differs from germline at one of its ends, possibly a read error. V and J are TRBV11-2 and TRBJ1-4; the D is unclear. Germline V gene sequence: CDR1 SGHAT, CDR2 FQNNGV. There are 13 residues in the CDR3. The CDR3 loop reads CASGLVTNEKLFF. The CDR3 DNA reads TGTGCCAGCGGCTTAGTAACTAATGAAAAACTGTTTTTT.

This chain connects TRBV20-1 to TRBJ2-5, with 9 bases lining up with TRBD1. V lost 5 bases and J lost 2; bases outside the gene matches: 18. This CDR3 has 18 amino acids. Per germline, CDR1 DFQATT and CDR2 SNEGSKA (reference sequence). The CDR3 region is CSASGTGSFGEFQETQYF. The CDR3, as DNA: TGCAGTGCTTCCGGGACAGGGAGTTTTGGGGAATTTCAAGAGACCCAGTACTTC.

Written as DNA, the CDR3 is TGTGCCAGCAGCTTTGCTCTGGACTACAATGAGCAGTTCTTC. It encodes CASSFALDYNEQFF. V gene TRBV11-2 combines with J gene TRBJ2-1; D gene ambiguous. CDR3 size: 14 residues. In germline, CDR1 is SGHAT, CDR2 FQNNGV. Trimming pared 3 bases from V and 3 bases from J, leaving 9 bases between.

This clonotype has a count of ten or more. This chain joins TRBV5-6 and TRBJ1-5; D unresolved. The CDR3 is 13 amino acids. The germline V gene has CDR1 SGHDT and CDR2 YYEEEE. The V and J ends lost 0 bases and 13 bases respectively, with 14 bases between them. The CDR3 loop reads CASSLASTPLQHF. The DNA for the CDR3 is TGTGCCAGCAGCTTGGCCTCTACACCCCTACAGCATTTT.

The sample holds a few counts of this clonotype. The V call is TRBV12-3 or TRBV12-4, the J call TRBJ2-5, with no clear D. The CDR3 sequence is 11 residues long. Between the trimmed V and J ends, which lost 6 bases and 4 bases, there was a span of 6 bases. CDR3 coding DNA: TGTGCCAGCAGCATGATAGAGACCCAGTACTTC. The encoded protein is CASSMIETQYF.

The V call is TRBV20-1, the J call TRBJ2-7, with TRBD2 matching over 10 bases. J gave up 6 bases and V 7 bases, and 9 bases lay outside the gene matches. The CDR3 sequence is 13 residues long. The germline gives CDR1 DFQATT, CDR2 SNEGSKA (reference sequence). The CDR3 reads CSVQRLAGVEQYF. The CDR3 DNA sequence: TGCAGTGTCCAGCGTCTAGCGGGAGTCGAGCAGTACTTC.

This clonotype was recorded at least ten times. The chain uses TRBV19 and TRBJ2-7, with D unclear. V was cut by 3 bases and J by 4 bases, with 7 bases left in between. The CDR3 contains 12 residues. The germline V gene has CDR1 LNHDA and CDR2 SQIVND (reference sequence). As DNA, the CDR3 is TGTGCCAGTAGTATGACGAGTTACGAGCAGTACTTC. It translates to CASSMTSYEQYF.

This clonotype was found many times. V usage is TRBV11-2 and J usage is TRBJ2-2; D remains unclear. The CDR3 runs 12 residues. V dropped 6 bases and J dropped 6 bases, with 8 bases sitting between them. Per germline, CDR1 SGHAT and CDR2 FQNNGV. The CDR3 region is CASRLSAGELFF. In nucleotides, the CDR3 is TGTGCCAGCAGGTTGTCGGCCGGGGAGCTGTTTTTT.

The rearrangement uses TRBV25-1 and TRBJ2-3; TRBD2 agrees at 7 bases. This CDR3 contains 18 residues. Germline CDR1 is MGHDK and CDR2 is SYGVNS. The junction had 13 bases not matched to a gene; V was cut back by 4 bases and J by 0 bases. The CDR3 here is CASSANPSGGTSTDTQYF. In nucleotides, the CDR3 is TGTGCCAGCAGTGCTAATCCTAGCGGCGGGACTAGCACAGATACGCAGTATTTT.

This clonotype was found many times. The rearrangement uses TRBV6-2 or TRBV6-3 and TRBJ2-7; a weak D match, TRBD1 (5 bases). V was trimmed by 6 bases and J by 4 bases, leaving 19 bases between them. Germline loops: CDR1 MNHEY, CDR2 SVGEGT. The CDR3 consists of 15 residues. This chain's CDR3 is CASSPQEYQSYEQYF. The CDR3 DNA follows: TGTGCCAGCAGCCCACAGGAATATCAGTCGTACGAGCAGTACTTC.

Many counts were recorded for this clonotype. The chain employs TRBV20-1 and TRBJ2-1, with TRBD2 identical over 9 bases. J gave up 0 bases and V 4 bases, and 13 bases lay outside the gene matches. The CDR3 is made up of 18 amino acids. Germline values: CDR1 DFQATT, CDR2 SNEGSKA (reference sequence). This chain's CDR3 is CSANIAGETLSSYNEQFF. The CDR3 DNA sequence: TGCAGTGCTAACATAGCGGGGGAAACCCTGAGCTCCTACAATGAGCAGTTCTTC.

This clonotype appeared a few times. The chain couples TRBV3-1 to TRBJ2-3; 8 nucleotides align to TRBD1. V was pared by 1 base and J by 2 bases, with 8 bases of the junction left unmatched. The germline gives CDR1 LGHDT, CDR2 YNNKEL (reference sequence). The CDR3 is 17 residues long. The CDR3 DNA sequence: TGTGCCAGCAGCCAAGTTAACGGCAGGGGGCTCACAGATACGCAGTATTTT. Translating gives CASSQVNGRGLTDTQYF.